This T cell receptor (beta chain) was sequenced during a study of T-cell reconstitution after alpha-beta-depleted transplantation in children. A note on this clonotype: Its specificity is not known.

Unique molecular identifiers featured in how the TCRbeta library was prepared. One entry per CDR3 protein, called by TCRdb with MiXCR from the PCR reads. The data show approximately 500,000 distinct CDR3 sequences, about 10% seen once. Study-level points and caveats: From newly produced T cells came most of the T-cell counts and diversity one year after transplant. Surviving recipient T cells and thymic progenitors underlay high day-60 TCRbeta diversity in some patients. Reportedly, alpha-beta T cells present about two months post-transplant originated from several hundred expanded clones of graft origin.

The sequencing used PBMCs, collected before TCRalphabeta/CD19-depleted stem cell transplant. This TCR came from a child aged 2-15 years with inherited bone marrow failure, due to receive a stem cell transplant.

The CDR3 sequence: CASSFLAGTYNEQFF. The CDR3 bases are TGCGCCAGCAGCTTCTTAGCGGGAACCTACAATGAGCAGTTCTTC. The chain is built from TRBV5-1 and TRBJ2-1, with 8 bases lining up with TRBD2. The CDR3 contains 15 residues. Germline V CDR1 and CDR2: SGHRS, YFSETQ. V trimming: 2 bases; J trimming: 2 bases; junction bases outside the gene matches: 3.